The 10 T cell receptor beta chains below come from one sample, sequenced in a study of blood T cell repertoires in COVID-19. Some clones are missing from TCRdb's copy, which holds only in-frame ones; the method was immunoSEQ multiplex PCR. Among 180,000 or so clones listed, roughly 80% were seen once. Specimen: peripheral blood. All receptors derive from a man aged 45-60 years who had recovered from COVID-19.

The rearrangement uses TRBV7-2 and TRBJ2-7, with 9 bases fitting TRBD1. This CDR3 has 17 residues. Germline CDR1 and CDR2: SGHTA and FQGNSA. V gave up 5 bases and J gave up 1 base; unmatched junction bases: 12. The CDR3 coding sequence is TGTGCCAGCAGCCCCAGGGCCGGGACAGGGATGTCCTACGAGCAGTACTTC. Its protein is CASSPRAGTGMSYEQYF.

The rearrangement links TRBV5-1 to TRBJ1-5, with D unresolved. This CDR3 region has 16 residues. Trimming took 0 bases from V and 0 from J, leaving 10 bases between them. Germline CDR1 SGHRS, CDR2 YFSETQ. The CDR3: CASSLESGNSNQPQHF. The CDR3 region has the DNA TGCGCCAGCAGCTTGGAATCCGGTAATAGCAATCAGCCCCAGCATTTT.

The J gene is TRBJ2-7, the V gene TRBV6-5; 8 nucleotides match TRBD1. The CDR3 runs to 15 residues. Germline V gene sequence: CDR1 MNHEY, CDR2 SVGAGI. V gave up 2 bases and J gave up 3 bases; unmatched junction bases: 6. CDR3 region: CASSYVGTGIYEQYF. The DNA for the CDR3 is TGTGCCAGCAGTTACGTCGGGACAGGAATCTACGAGCAGTACTTC.

This chain connects TRBV30 to TRBJ2-2; 7 bases match TRBD1. The CDR3 totals 14 residues. Germline V gene data show CDR1 as GTSNPN and CDR2 as SVGIG (reference sequence). J gave up 2 bases and V 7 bases, and 7 bases lay outside the gene matches. The CDR3 nucleotides read TGTGCCTCAAAGACAGGGACCAACACCGGGGAGCTGTTTTTT. As protein: CASKTGTNTGELFF.

This clone was seen more than once but under ten times. The V and J genes are TRBV6-5 and TRBJ1-2, with 7 nucleotides matching TRBD1. Germline CDR1 MNHEY, CDR2 SVGAGI. Trimming at V came to 6 bases and at J to 1 base, leaving 5 bases not matched to a gene. This CDR3 has 14 residues. Written as DNA, the CDR3 is TGTGCCAGCAGCCGAGGGACAGATAACTATGGCTACACCTTC. The encoded protein is CASSRGTDNYGYTF.

The chain employs TRBV6-5 and TRBJ2-7, with 8 bases identical to TRBD1. Germline CDR1 reads MNHEY; CDR2 reads SVGAGI. The ends lost 2 bases at V and 6 bases at J; junction bases unmatched: 3. The CDR3 length is 13 residues. The CDR3, as DNA: TGTGCCAGCAGTTACGGGACAGGAGGCGAGCAGTACTTC. This codes for CASSYGTGGEQYF.

This clone was picked up a small number of times. This chain joins TRBV30 and TRBJ2-3; 7 positions match TRBD1. V shed 4 bases and J 4 bases; nucleotides not matched to a gene: 5. CDR1 and CDR2 from the germline V gene are GTSNPN and SVGIG (reference sequence). The CDR3 covers 13 residues. Written as DNA, the CDR3 is TGTGCCTGGATCGGGACAGCCTCAGATACGCAGTATTTT. Amino acid sequence: CAWIGTASDTQYF. The full variable domain, its missing parts supplied by reference TRBV30 and TRBJ2-3, is SQTIHQWPATLVQPVGSPLSLECTVEGTSNPNLYWYRQAAGRGLQLLFYSVGIGQISSEVPQNLSASRPQDRQFILSSKKLLLSDSGFYLCAWIGTASDTQYFGPGTRLTVL.

V is TRBV19 and J is TRBJ2-2; the D gene is possibly TRBD2 (5 bases). Trimming pared 7 bases from V and 1 base from J, leaving 13 bases between. CDR1 LNHDA and CDR2 SQIVND come from the germline V gene (reference sequence). This CDR3 has 15 amino acids. The CDR3 loop is CASTRDRVNTGELFF. CDR3 DNA sequence: TGTGCCAGTACCCGGGATCGGGTGAACACCGGGGAGCTGTTTTTT. Full variable domain (outside the CDR3, taken from reference TRBV19 and TRBJ2-2): DGGITQSPKYLFRKEGQNVTLSCEQNLNHDAMYWYRQDPGQGLRLIYYSQIVNDFQKGDIAEGYSVSREKKESFPLTVTSAQKNPTAFYLCASTRDRVNTGELFFGEGSRLTVL.

The V and J genes are TRBV27 and TRBJ2-7; D is ambiguous. The CDR3 runs to 15 residues. Per the germline V gene, CDR1 is MNHEY and CDR2 is SMNVEV (reference sequence). V was shortened by 3 bases and J by 2 bases, with 14 bases between the two germline ends. The CDR3 DNA reads as TGTGCCAGCAGTTTTATTTTACGGAGAACCTACGAGCAGTACTTC. The encoded protein is CASSFILRRTYEQYF.

This clone has just one count. The gene calls are TRBV7-9 and TRBJ2-2; 8 positions agree with TRBD2. Trimming removed 3 bases from V and 7 bases from J; junction bases left unmatched: 16. CDR1 and CDR2 from the germline V gene are SEHNR and FQNEAQ (reference sequence). CDR3 length equals 18 residues. The chain's CDR3 is CASSFGGSGTLPIGELFF. Written as DNA, the CDR3 is TGTGCCAGCAGCTTTGGTGGTAGCGGGACCCTACCAATCGGGGAGCTGTTTTTT.